The rows below give T cell receptor beta chains drawn from one sample of a study of T cell clusters in autoimmune cytopenias. TCRdb re-called the multiplex PCR reads and gives one entry per CDR3 protein, without DNA. This table holds 2,500 to 3,500 distinct CDR3 sequences. The material sequenced was peripheral blood. All receptors come from a human donor with an autoimmune cytopenia or autoimmune hepatitis (not recorded which). Both conserved end residues are part of each CDR3. Some rows have no size entry. The others give once, few or many, or a class for an expanded clone.

>TRBV19|.|TRBJ2-4
CASSGLGRNIQYF
>TRBV5-6|.|TRBJ2-7
CASSPGTPYEQYF
>TRBV6-5|.|TRBJ1-3
CASSEGAKGDTIYF
>TRBV6-5|.|TRBJ2-1
CASSEHPSRRGLPDNEQFF
>TRBV29-1|.|TRBJ2-7
CSVAEGSYEQYF
>TRBV29-1|large|TRBJ2-3
CSVTKVLVADTQYF
>TRBV15|medium-sized|TRBJ1-2
CATSEDSRYGYTF
>TRBV12-3/TRBV12-4|medium-sized|TRBJ2-7
CASRLGLAGTYEQYF
>TRBV12-3/TRBV12-4|medium-sized|TRBJ2-1
CASSLASPNEQFF
>TRBV12-3/TRBV12-4|medium-sized|TRBJ2-3
CASRDRYTDTQYF
>TRBV6-1|.|TRBJ2-6
CASSVSGSGANVLTF
>TRBV18|.|TRBJ1-2
CASSLIGYGYTF
>TRBV15|medium-sized|TRBJ2-7
CATPTAPEGLGVWEQYF
>TRBV19|medium-sized|TRBJ1-6
CATSDRDDSPLHF
>TRBV13|medium-sized|TRBJ1-5
CASSFRNQPQHF
>TRBV12-3/TRBV12-4|medium-sized|TRBJ2-3
CASSFPDFTDTQYF
>TRBV30|large|TRBJ2-1
CAWSVFSGGGNEQFF
>TRBV7-9|.|TRBJ2-5
CASSPRGGETQYF
>TRBV19|medium-sized|TRBJ1-5
CASMPGEGGNQPQHF
>TRBV29-1|.|TRBJ1-2
CSAGTGGDYGYTF
>TRBV30|.|TRBJ2-7
CAWSVPQDSYEQYF
>TRBV13|.|TRBJ1-1
CASSLATGARMNTEAFF
>TRBV19|.|TRBJ1-2
CASSSDRGIYGYTF
>TRBV11-1|.|TRBJ2-3
CASSRRLAGPPGDTQYF